The 25 T cell receptor beta chains below all came from one sample that was sequenced in a study of tumor and adjacent non-tumor tissue in lung cancer. Three rounds of nested PCR, following a modified ARM-PCR protocol, produced the TCRbeta library. TCRdb independently ran MiXCR on the multiplex PCR reads; one entry per CDR3 protein. The data hold some 70,000 distinct CDR3 sequences, with around 70% observed a single time. The template was RNA from unsorted bulk tissue. Distant lung tissue was collected more than 3 cm away from the tumor edge. The sample consisted of distant non-tumor lung tissue. Source of these receptors: a woman aged 45-65 years with non-small cell lung cancer.

Comments on this clonotype: An end of the junction does not agree with germline; a read error may underlie this. V and J are TRBV20-1 and TRBJ2-6, with 9 bases identical to TRBD2. The CDR3 runs to 17 residues. The V gene's germline CDR1 is DFQATT and CDR2 SNEGSKA (reference sequence). The CDR3 sequence is CRAAGVSGRPGANVLTF. In nucleotides, the CDR3 is TGCCGTGCGGCAGGCGTTAGCGGGAGACCCGGGGCCAACGTCCTAACTTTC.

This clonotype was counted once. This may stem from a read error, because a much larger clone lies one nucleotide away. The J gene is TRBJ1-2, the V gene TRBV7-9; D call uncertain. There are 14 residues in the CDR3. In germline, CDR1 is SEHNR, CDR2 FQNEAQ (reference sequence). The CDR3 sequence: CASSLGPGNYDYTF. CDR3 sequence (DNA): TGTGCCAGCAGCTTAGGTCCGGGTAACTATGACTACACCTTC. Combining the CDR3 with reference TRBV7-9 and TRBJ1-2 gives the whole variable domain DTGVSQNPRHKITKRGQNVTFRCDPISEHNRLYWYRQTLGQGPEFLTYFQNEAQLEKSRLLSDRFSAERPKGSFSTLEIQRTEQGDSAMYLCASSLGPGNYDYTFGSGTRLTVV.

The J gene is TRBJ2-1, the V gene TRBV14; 8 bases match TRBD2. The CDR3 runs to 16 residues. In germline, CDR1 is SGHDN, CDR2 FVKESK. V was clipped by 0 bases and J by 1 base; unmatched bases: 2. The CDR3 spells CASSQDAGGSYNEQFF. The CDR3 coding sequence is TGTGCCAGCAGCCAAGATGCGGGAGGTTCCTACAATGAGCAGTTCTTC.

On this clonotype: A read error is possible here, since a much larger clone lies one base away. V and J are TRBV14 and TRBJ2-5; unclear D gene. Germline CDR1 reads SGHDN; CDR2 reads FVKESK. V lost 2 bases, J lost 5 bases, and 18 bases lay in between. The CDR3 extends over 16 amino acids. This CDR3 reads CASSQTMKNKEETQYF. CDR3 in DNA: TGTGCCAGCAGCCAAACGATGAAAAATAAGGAGGAGACCCAGTACTTC.

This chain connects TRBV5-4 to TRBJ2-7, with 7 bases matching TRBD1. The CDR3 contains 13 residues. CDR1 is SGHNT, CDR2 YYREEE, per germline (reference sequence). V shed 2 bases, J shed 3 bases, and the junction held 2 bases outside the gene matches. Written as DNA, the CDR3 is TGTGCCAGCAGCTTTCCAGGGGGCTACGAGCAGTACTTC. It is translated as CASSFPGGYEQYF. The full variable domain, its missing parts supplied by reference TRBV5-4 and TRBJ2-7, is ETGVTQSPTHLIKTRGQQVTLRCSSQSGHNTVSWYQQALGQGPQFIFQYYREEENGRGNFPPRFSGLQFPNYSSELNVNALELDDSALYLCASSFPGGYEQYFGPGTRLTVT.

The rearrangement uses TRBV20-1 and TRBJ1-1, with 7 bases matching TRBD1. Germline CDR1 DFQATT, CDR2 SNEGSKA (reference sequence). The CDR3 is 13 amino acids. DNA of the CDR3: TGCAGCGTTACGACAGGGAGGGGCACTGAAGCTTTCTTT. This codes for CSVTTGRGTEAFF.

Remarks on this clonotype: Possible read error: a much larger clone is one base away. The final CDR3 position lacks the conserved phenylalanine or tryptophan, pointing to a likely read error. The gene calls are TRBV20-1 and TRBJ2-7; maybe TRBD1 (6 bases). Germline assignment: CDR1 DFQATT and CDR2 SNEGSKA (reference sequence). Trimming removed 2 bases at V and 7 bases at J, with 21 bases between. This CDR3 has 15 amino acids. In nucleotides, the CDR3 is TGCAGTGCTAGATCCTACAGGGTCTTCCCCAGTGAGCAGTACCTC. This encodes CSARSYRVFPSEQYL.

Only one count was recorded for this clonotype. Compared with germline, one end of the junction differs, possibly owing to a read error. CDR3 in amino acids: CASILADSNTEGFF. CDR3 nucleotides: TGTGCCAGCATCTTAGCCGATAGTAACACTGAAGGTTTCTTT. The chain couples TRBV11-2 to TRBJ1-1; D gene ambiguous. CDR3 length: 14 residues. Germline CDR1 is SGHAT and CDR2 is FQNNGV. Complete variable domain (other parts from reference TRBV11-2 and TRBJ1-1): EAGVAQSPRYKIIEKRQSVAFWCNPISGHATLYWYQQILGQGPKLLIQFQNNGVVDDSQLPKDRFSAERLKGVDSTLKIQPAKLEDSAVYLCASILADSNTEGFFGQGTRLTVV.

Turning to this clonotype: An end of the junction does not agree with germline; a read error may underlie this. The V and J genes are TRBV11-1 and TRBJ2-7; D is perhaps TRBD1 or TRBD2 (5 bases each). This CDR3 spans 15 amino acids. Germline lookup yields CDR1 SGHAT and CDR2 FQDESV (reference sequence). As DNA, the CDR3 is TGTGCCTGCAGCTACGAAATAGCGACAGACTATGAGCAGTACTTC. It encodes CACSYEIATDYEQYF.

About this clonotype: This is likely a read error, given that the CDR3 carries no conserved phenylalanine or tryptophan at its end. The J gene is TRBJ2-1, the V gene TRBV20-1; D is undetermined. This CDR3 comprises 13 residues. Germline-derived CDR1 and CDR2 are DFQATT and SNEGSKA (reference sequence). The CDR3 region has the DNA TGCGGTGCTCCGTCGTATAGTAGCAATGAGCAGTTCATC. This translates into CGAPSYSSNEQFI.

This CDR3 reads CTNSPFAGTEQFF. The CDR3 DNA follows: TGTACCAACAGCCCTTTTGCCGGGACTGAGCAGTTCTTC. The rearrangement joins TRBV5-6 to TRBJ2-1, with D perhaps given as TRBD1 or TRBD2 (5 bases each). This CDR3 spans 13 amino acids. Germline CDR1 SGHDT, CDR2 YYEEEE.

Notes on this clonotype: A much larger clonotype is one base distant, so this may be a read error. The CDR3: CSVNSRGSCDTEAFF. The CDR3 bases are TGCAGCGTTAACTCCCGGGGCTCATGTGACACTGAAGCTTTCTTT. The chain has TRBV29-1 and TRBJ1-1; TRBD1 is a possible D gene (5 bases). V was clipped by 5 bases and J by 3 bases, with 19 bases between them. Germline assignment: CDR1 SQVTM and CDR2 ANQGSEA. This CDR3 contains 15 residues.

With regard to this clonotype: A much larger clone sits a single nucleotide away, making a read error possible. The gene calls are TRBV7-8 and TRBJ2-2; 9 bases map to TRBD1. This CDR3 spans 16 amino acids. The germline V gene has CDR1 SGHVS and CDR2 FQNEAQ. Here the CDR3 DNA reads TGTGTCAGCAGCTTAATGGGACAGGGAGCCACCGGGGAGCTGTTTTTT. As protein: CVSSLMGQGATGELFF.

Comments on this clonotype: The conserved closing phenylalanine or tryptophan is absent in this CDR3, likely reflecting a read error. J is TRBJ2-7 and V is TRBV6-2 or TRBV6-3, with D tentatively TRBD1 or TRBD2 (5 bases each). The V end lost 5 bases, the J end lost 2 bases, and 16 bases lay between the germline ends. The CDR3 is 15 amino acids. Germline V gives CDR1 MNHEY, CDR2 SVGEGT. Written as DNA, the CDR3 is TGTGCCAGCAGTCTCACCGGGACGGGACCCTACGAGCAGTACTTA. It specifies CASSLTGTGPYEQYL.

On this clonotype: The junction shows a germline mismatch at one end, possibly a read error. The gene calls are TRBV20-1 and TRBJ2-1, with D tentatively TRBD2 (5 bases). CDR1 and CDR2 (germline): DFQATT, SNEGSKA (reference sequence). CDR3 length: 15 amino acids. The CDR3 coding sequence is TGCAATGCTACCCCGCCTCCGGGAAAGCCGAATGAGCAGTTCTTC. This translates into CNATPPPGKPNEQFF.

The chain couples TRBV11-2 to TRBJ2-7; tentatively, D is TRBD1 (5 bases). V was pared by 0 bases and J by 3 bases, with 18 bases between. The CDR3 spans 17 residues. CDR1 and CDR2 (germline): SGHAT, FQNNGV. The CDR3: CASSLESDSVGIYEQYF. The CDR3 DNA reads TGTGCCAGCAGCTTAGAGAGCGACAGTGTGGGTATCTACGAGCAGTACTTC.

This clonotype was picked up many times. The CDR3 region is CSVGTGGETQYF. For the CDR3, the DNA is TGCAGCGTAGGGACAGGGGGGGAGACCCAGTACTTC. This chain joins TRBV29-1 and TRBJ2-5, with 11 bases matching TRBD1. Germline V gives CDR1 SQVTM, CDR2 ANQGSEA. The CDR3 is 12 amino acids. V shed 6 bases and J 5 bases; nucleotides not matched to a gene: 2.

In this sample, this clonotype turned up once. V and J are TRBV11-2 and TRBJ2-1, with unresolved D. Germline V gene sequence: CDR1 SGHAT, CDR2 FQNNGV. The CDR3 loop spans 13 amino acids. The V and J ends lost 5 bases and 16 bases respectively, with 21 bases between them. The DNA of the CDR3 is TGTGCCAGCAGCCTAAACAACAACAATGAGTACTTCTTC. Protein sequence: CASSLNNNNEYFF.

This clonotype came up once. The junction differs from germline at one of its ends, possibly a read error. This CDR3 is CACSSRAALGIDGQFF. In nucleotides, the CDR3 is TGTGCCTGCAGCTCAAGGGCGGCTCTGGGGATCGATGGGCAGTTCTTC. The chain combines TRBV11-2 with TRBJ2-1; D remains unclear. The CDR3 spans 16 residues. CDR1 SGHAT and CDR2 FQNNGV come from the germline V gene.

V and J are TRBV6-5 and TRBJ2-7, with 10 positions matching TRBD2. The germline gives CDR1 MNHEY, CDR2 SVGAGI. The CDR3 spans 17 residues. The junction had 18 bases not matched to a gene; V was cut back by 4 bases and J by 9 bases. The DNA for the CDR3 is TGTGCCAGCAGTTCCGCTACCGGAACTAGCGGGAATCGTTTGCAGTACTTC. Translated, it gives CASSSATGTSGNRLQYF.

About this clonotype: The junction and the germline gene differ at one end; a read error may be behind it. The V and J genes are TRBV20-1 and TRBJ1-1, with D maybe TRBD1 (6 bases). The germline CDR1 and CDR2 sequences are DFQATT and SNEGSKA (reference sequence). The CDR3 sequence is 13 residues long. CDR3 protein: CNARGQSIIEAIF. In DNA, the CDR3 is TGCAATGCTAGAGGACAGAGTATCATTGAAGCTATCTTT.

This chain connects TRBV4-1 to TRBJ1-2; D is unresolved. The CDR3 runs to 14 residues. Germline loops: CDR1 MGHRA, CDR2 YSYEKL. Trimming pared 6 bases from V and 14 bases from J, leaving 25 bases between. The CDR3 loop reads CASRHEGKGLGYTF. CDR3 sequence (DNA): TGCGCCAGCAGACACGAAGGAAAGGGCCTTGGGTATACCTTC.

In the case of this clonotype: Given a much more abundant clone one base away, this may be a read error. The chain is built from TRBV6-1 and TRBJ2-7; no clear D. This CDR3 is 16 amino acids long. Germline values: CDR1 MNHNS, CDR2 SASEGT. DNA of the CDR3: TGTACCAGCAGTGAAGAAGTCAGACACATCTCCTACGAGCAGTACTTC. It translates to CTSSEEVRHISYEQYF.

Regarding this clonotype: With a much larger clone just one base away, this may be a read error. The V call is TRBV6-1, the J call TRBJ2-4; 7 bases map to TRBD1. V gave up 5 bases and J gave up 2 bases; unmatched junction bases: 9. The germline CDR1 and CDR2 sequences are MNHNS and SASEGT. CDR3 length: 16 amino acids. In DNA, the CDR3 is TGTGCCAGCAGTAACAGGGGTGGGTTAACCAAAAACATTCAGTACTTC. Amino acids: CASSNRGGLTKNIQYF.

As regards this clonotype: At one of its ends the junction is not consistent with the germline gene, which may arise from a read error. The rearrangement joins TRBV6-1 to TRBJ2-2, with 8 bases that match TRBD1. Germline CDR1 MNHNS, CDR2 SASEGT. The CDR3 runs to 14 residues. The CDR3 is CVSRRDRHTGELFF. DNA of the CDR3: TGTGTCAGCAGGCGGGACAGGCACACCGGGGAGCTGTTTTTT.